The subject of this entry is one T cell receptor (beta chain). The data originate from a study of blood T cell repertoires in COVID-19. Study background: Samples taken during acute and convalescent COVID-19 were collected in the United States, Italy and Spain. T cells, B-cell-depleted T cells, or PBMCs supplied cDNA or gDNA.

V was clipped by 3 bases and J by 5 bases; unmatched bases: 9. The CDR3 covers 16 residues. Germline loops: CDR1 SGHRS, CDR2 YFSETQ. In the study's own analysis: The assay estimated nucleated cells by amplifying reference gene primers. The repertoire was sequenced with immunoSEQ multiplex PCR; TCRdb's copy has only in-frame clones and lacks some. That table gives V, J and clone size, and the DNA gave D and trimming. The profile shows about 69,000 clones, roughly 86% of them singletons. The receptor's source is a man between 35 and 55 years old with COVID-19, enrolled during active disease. The chain couples TRBV5-1 to TRBJ2-2, with 8 positions matching TRBD1. Source material: peripheral blood. The CDR3 region is CASSSTGTGGTGELFF. The DNA of the CDR3 is TGCGCCAGCAGCTCCACCGGGACAGGAGGGACCGGGGAGCTGTTTTTT.